The rows below give T cell receptor beta chains drawn from one sample of a study of blood T cell repertoires in COVID-19. TCRdb's table, derived via immunoSEQ multiplex PCR, lists solely in-frame clones and lacks some. In the table there are about 46,000 clones, 80% to 90% of which are singletons. Specimen: peripheral blood. The receptors come from a man in his fifties or sixties with acute or convalescent COVID-19. CDR3s leave out the opening cysteine and the closing phenylalanine or tryptophan.

CDR3 length	J gene	V gene	CDR3 protein
12	TRBJ1-3	TRBV6-1	ASSEGGTVNTIY
16	TRBJ2-1	TRBV6-2/TRBV6-3	ASSGPNSIAGGKNEQF
14	TRBJ1-1	TRBV18	ASSPMIGEQNTEAF
13	TRBJ2-6	TRBV3-1/TRBV3-2	ASSQGALGANVLT
11	TRBJ2-7	TRBV5-4	ASSRDRLYEQY
14	TRBJ1-2	TRBV28	ASSSPGDSSVSGYT
10	TRBJ2-7	TRBV12-3/TRBV12-4	ASSSQGHEQY
13	TRBJ1-5	TRBV6-6	ASTWGQGVNQPQH
12	TRBJ2-5	TRBV19	ASSGQGIGETQY
12	TRBJ2-7	TRBV6-5	ASSDSTRPFEQY
13	TRBJ1-4	TRBV15	ATAGAGSTNEKLF
11	TRBJ2-7	TRBV28	ASSFAPVYEQY
12	TRBJ1-4	TRBV11-2	ASSPPGTYEKLF
11	TRBJ2-7	TRBV12-3/TRBV12-4	ASKRGGSYEQY
15	TRBJ2-2	TRBV7-8	ASSSTGPISRAGELF
13	TRBJ2-7	TRBV12-5	ASGWVGPSSYEQY
10	TRBJ1-5	TRBV7-9	ASSLTGQPQH
13	TRBJ2-5	TRBV5-4	ASSSSGGAWETQY
10	TRBJ1-2	TRBV28	ASSAQGYGYT
12	TRBJ2-7	TRBV5-6	ASSLRDSSYEQY
13	TRBJ1-3	TRBV20-1	SASNDRGPGDTIY
11	TRBJ2-7	TRBV11-1	ASSTWTEGEQY
10	TRBJ1-2	TRBV6-1	ASSERYSGYT
11	TRBJ1-1	TRBV11-1	ASSPGTLVEAF
17	TRBJ2-7	TRBV10-2	ASSEGLAGEYGLRYEQY
13	TRBJ2-5	TRBV3-1/TRBV3-2	ASSQGLASEETQY
15	TRBJ2-2	TRBV28	ASSFPRTETNTGELF
13	TRBJ1-1	TRBV7-3	ASSLNPGLNTEAF
14	TRBJ1-5	TRBV27	ASSLYGGLGNQPQH
12	TRBJ1-5	TRBV4-1	ASSQGPGGQPQH
15	TRBJ1-1	TRBV5-1	ASSSRGGGGNTAEAF
13	TRBJ1-1	TRBV6-6	ASTSGHGMNTEAF
11	TRBJ2-1	TRBV7-2	ASSLGQYNEQF
11	TRBJ1-1	TRBV7-2	ASSLGGTAGAF
14	TRBJ1-6	TRBV27	ASSLSRGRGDSPLH
11	TRBJ1-5	TRBV3-1/TRBV3-2	ASSGDREQPQH
12	TRBJ2-1	TRBV30	AWSTGKDVNEQF
9	TRBJ1-1	TRBV28	ASRANTEAF
11	TRBJ1-6	TRBV7-8	ASSLGPLSPLH
12	TRBJ1-5	TRBV27	ASSLGGVNQPQH
13	TRBJ2-3	TRBV11-2	ASSPSGGGTDTQY
12	TRBJ2-5	TRBV21-1	ASSKLGSKETQY
12	TRBJ1-1	TRBV6-5	ASSSRTGGLSAF
12	TRBJ2-7	TRBV13	ASSLMEGSHEQY
10	TRBJ2-5	TRBV29-1	SVVSSGETQY